One and the same sample provided the 10 T cell receptor beta chains below, sequenced in a study of blood T cell repertoires in COVID-19. The data were produced by immunoSEQ multiplex PCR, yet TCRdb's version contains in-frame clones alone and is incomplete. The sample lists about 250,000 clones, 70% to 90% occurring once. Input material: peripheral blood. Receptor source: a woman aged 25 to 39 with COVID-19, enrolled during active disease.

This chain joins TRBV4-1 and TRBJ1-5, with D possibly TRBD1 on 6 matching bases. The CDR3 is 16 residues long. Germline CDR1 MGHRA, CDR2 YSYEKL. V gave up 0 bases and J gave up 7 bases, with 16 bases separating them. CDR3 residues: CASSQEGVRGGQPQHF. CDR3 bases: TGCGCCAGCAGCCAAGAAGGTGTCAGGGGTGGACAGCCCCAGCATTTT.

The gene calls are TRBV11-3 and TRBJ2-3, with TRBD1 matching over 9 bases. Germline loops: CDR1 SGHNT, CDR2 YENEEA. V gave up 5 bases and J gave up 0 bases; unmatched junction bases: 6. The CDR3 covers 16 residues. CDR3 nucleotide sequence: TGTGCCAGCAGCCGAGGGACAGGGATTAGCACAGATACGCAGTATTTT. As protein: CASSRGTGISTDTQYF.

The V and J genes are TRBV9 and TRBJ1-3; D uncertain. The CDR3 spans 11 residues. V was shortened by 4 bases and J by 7 bases, with 6 bases between the two germline ends. Germline V gene data show CDR1 as SGDLS and CDR2 as YYNGEE. CDR3 region: CASSPGNTIYF. DNA for the CDR3: TGTGCCAGCAGCCCCGGGAACACCATATATTTT.

The rearrangement links TRBV28 to TRBJ1-2; TRBD1 is a possible D gene (6 bases). The CDR3 has 14 amino acids. Germline CDR1 MDHEN, CDR2 SYDVKM. The ends were cut back, 3 bases at V and 7 bases at J, with 15 bases in the middle. The CDR3 is CASSFPDRGGGYTF. The CDR3 region has the DNA TGTGCCAGCAGTTTTCCGGACAGAGGCGGTGGCTACACCTTC.

The chain combines TRBV11-2 with TRBJ2-7; 10 nucleotides match TRBD1. The CDR3 sequence is 14 residues long. The ends lost 1 base at V and 7 bases at J; junction bases unmatched: 4. The germline gives CDR1 SGHAT, CDR2 FQNNGV. The CDR3 loop reads CASSLGTGGWEQYF. As DNA, the CDR3 is TGTGCCAGCAGCTTAGGGACAGGGGGTTGGGAGCAGTACTTC.

The chain couples TRBV28 to TRBJ2-7, with TRBD2 matching over 7 bases. CDR3 length: 16 amino acids. Germline assignment: CDR1 MDHEN and CDR2 SYDVKM. Losses at the gene ends were 3 bases for V and 7 bases for J; bases not matched to a gene: 15. Here the CDR3 reads CASSLETGRDFFEQYF. In DNA form, the CDR3 reads TGTGCCAGCAGTTTGGAGACTGGGAGGGACTTCTTTGAGCAGTACTTC.

This chain connects TRBV4-3 to TRBJ2-2, with 9 nucleotides matching TRBD2. Unmatched junction bases numbered 9, after V lost 0 bases and J lost 7 bases. The CDR3 extends over 17 amino acids. Germline-derived CDR1 and CDR2 are LGHNA and YSLEER. The CDR3, as DNA: TGCGCCAGCAGCCAAGAGATTGCGGGAGGGCCTGGCGGGGAGCTGTTTTTT. This encodes CASSQEIAGGPGGELFF.

The chain links TRBV7-9 to TRBJ2-1; D uncertain. The CDR3 totals 15 residues. V gave up 1 base and J gave up 5 bases, with 12 bases separating them. Germline values: CDR1 SEHNR, CDR2 FQNEAQ (reference sequence). In DNA form, the CDR3 reads TGTGCCAGCAGCTTAGTCAGAGACTCGGACAATGAGCAGTTCTTC. This gives the protein CASSLVRDSDNEQFF.

CDR3 nucleotide sequence: TGTGCCAGCAGCAGTCGAGAGGAAATTTACACCGGGGAGCTGTTTTTT. Its protein product is CASSSREEIYTGELFF. The chain joins TRBV7-9 to TRBJ2-2; no definite D call. CDR1 and CDR2 from the germline V gene are SEHNR and FQNEAQ (reference sequence). This CDR3 contains 16 residues. V lost 5 bases and J 3 bases, leaving 16 bases between the germline ends. The variable domain in full, completed from reference TRBV7-9 and TRBJ2-2, reads DTGVSQNPRHKITKRGQNVTFRCDPISEHNRLYWYRQTLGQGPEFLTYFQNEAQLEKSRLLSDRFSAERPKGSFSTLEIQRTEQGDSAMYLCASSSREEIYTGELFFGEGSRLTVL.

This clone was seen just once. The chain couples TRBV19 to TRBJ2-5, with D hard to call. Looked up from germline, CDR1 is LNHDA and CDR2 is SQIVND (reference sequence). The CDR3 extends over 16 amino acids. Trimming stripped 1 base from V and 0 bases from J, with 12 bases between. CDR3: CASSIGYRLHQETQYF. The CDR3 DNA follows: TGTGCCAGTAGTATAGGTTACCGACTCCACCAAGAGACCCAGTACTTC.